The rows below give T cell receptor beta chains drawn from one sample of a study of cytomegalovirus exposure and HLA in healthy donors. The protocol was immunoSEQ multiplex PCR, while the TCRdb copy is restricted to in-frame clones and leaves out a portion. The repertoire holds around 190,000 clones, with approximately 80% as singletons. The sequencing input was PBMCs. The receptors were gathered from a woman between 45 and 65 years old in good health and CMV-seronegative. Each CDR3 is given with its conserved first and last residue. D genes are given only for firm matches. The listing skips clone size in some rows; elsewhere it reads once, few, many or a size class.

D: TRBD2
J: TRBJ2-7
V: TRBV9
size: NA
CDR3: CASSVGGGQGYEQYF
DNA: TGTGCCAGCAGCGTAGGGGGAGGGCAGGGCTACGAGCAGTACTTC

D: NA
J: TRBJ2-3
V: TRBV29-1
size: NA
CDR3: CSATLTGSTDTQYF
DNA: TGCAGCGCCACCCTCACAGGGAGCACAGATACGCAGTATTTT

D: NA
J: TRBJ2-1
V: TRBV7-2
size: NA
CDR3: CASSAHWGPYNEQFF
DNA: TGTGCCAGCAGCGCACATTGGGGGCCCTACAATGAGCAGTTCTTC

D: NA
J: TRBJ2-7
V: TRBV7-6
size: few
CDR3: CASSPGGGAYEQYF
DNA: TGTGCCAGCAGCCCGGGGGGCGGAGCCTACGAGCAGTACTTC

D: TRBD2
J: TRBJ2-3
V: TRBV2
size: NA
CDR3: CASSGGGLAAHTDTQYF
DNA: TGTGCCAGCAGCGGAGGGGGACTAGCGGCCCACACAGATACGCAGTATTTT

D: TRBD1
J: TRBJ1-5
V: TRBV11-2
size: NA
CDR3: CASSQGQVIQPQHF
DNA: TGTGCCAGCAGCCAGGGACAGGTGATTCAGCCCCAGCATTTT

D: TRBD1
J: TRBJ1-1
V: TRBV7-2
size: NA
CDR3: CASSSGTVMMNTEAFF
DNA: TGTGCCAGCAGCTCTGGGACAGTAATGATGAACACTGAAGCTTTCTTT

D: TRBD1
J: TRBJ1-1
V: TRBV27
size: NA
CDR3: CASSNENRGGRTEAFF
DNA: TGTGCCAGCAGTAATGAGAACAGGGGGGGAAGGACTGAAGCTTTCTTT

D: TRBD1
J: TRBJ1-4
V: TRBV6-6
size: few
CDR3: CAGSRDRDEKLFF
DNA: TGTGCCGGCAGCCGGGACAGGGATGAAAAACTGTTTTTT

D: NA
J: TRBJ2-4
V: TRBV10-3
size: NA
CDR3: CAISENSGLAKNIQYF
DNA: TGTGCCATCAGTGAAAATAGCGGATTAGCCAAAAACATTCAGTACTTC

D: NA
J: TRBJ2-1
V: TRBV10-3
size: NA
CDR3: CAISEGRDGDEQFF
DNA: TGTGCCATCAGTGAAGGGCGGGACGGAGATGAGCAGTTCTTC

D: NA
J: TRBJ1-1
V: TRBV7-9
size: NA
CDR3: CASSLLVKRGSFF
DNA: TGTGCCAGCAGCCTATTGGTGAAGCGGGGGTCTTTCTTT

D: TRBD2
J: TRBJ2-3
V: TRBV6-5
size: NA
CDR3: CASRGTTSTDTQYF
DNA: TGTGCCAGCAGGGGGACTACCTCCACAGATACGCAGTATTTT

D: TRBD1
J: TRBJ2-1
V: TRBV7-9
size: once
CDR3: CASSFRTGNDYNEQFF
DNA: TGTGCCAGCAGCTTCAGGACAGGGAACGACTACAATGAGCAGTTCTTC

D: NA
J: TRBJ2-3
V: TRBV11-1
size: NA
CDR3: CASSFRTGPGTQYF
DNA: TGTGCCAGCAGCTTTAGAACAGGGCCAGGTACGCAGTATTTT

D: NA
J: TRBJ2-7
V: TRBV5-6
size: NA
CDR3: CASSLPKELRVTYEQYF
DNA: TGTGCCAGCAGCTTGCCCAAGGAGCTCCGCGTCACCTACGAGCAGTACTTC

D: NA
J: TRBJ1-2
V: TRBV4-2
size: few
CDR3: CASSQDNRKQNYGYTF
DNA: TGTGCCAGCAGCCAAGATAACAGGAAACAAAACTATGGCTACACCTTC

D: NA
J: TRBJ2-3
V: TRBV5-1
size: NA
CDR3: CASSLYGDTQYF
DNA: TGCGCCAGCAGCTTGTACGGAGATACGCAGTATTTT

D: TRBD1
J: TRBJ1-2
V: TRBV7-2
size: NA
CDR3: CASSARDRDAYGYTF
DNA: TGTGCCAGCAGCGCCCGGGACAGGGACGCCTATGGCTACACCTTC

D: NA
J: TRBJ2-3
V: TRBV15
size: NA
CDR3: CATSREAGTDTQYF
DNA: TGTGCCACCAGCAGAGAAGCAGGGACAGATACGCAGTATTTT

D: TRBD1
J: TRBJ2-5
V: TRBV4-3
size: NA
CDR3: CASSQEVPTGAQYF
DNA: TGCGCCAGCAGCCAAGAAGTGCCTACAGGGGCCCAGTACTTC

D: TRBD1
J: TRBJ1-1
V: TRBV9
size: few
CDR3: CASSASQGAWDTEAFF
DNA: TGTGCCAGCAGCGCTTCTCAGGGGGCATGGGACACTGAAGCTTTCTTT

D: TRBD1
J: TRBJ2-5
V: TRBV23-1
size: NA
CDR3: CASRPGGTGGQETQYF
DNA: TGCGCCAGCAGACCGGGGGGGACAGGGGGCCAAGAGACCCAGTACTTC

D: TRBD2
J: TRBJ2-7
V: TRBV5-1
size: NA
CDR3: CASSFGLAAYEQYF
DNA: TGCGCCAGCAGCTTCGGGCTAGCGGCCTACGAGCAGTACTTC

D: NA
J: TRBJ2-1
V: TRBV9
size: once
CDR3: CASSVSPTVPNEQFF
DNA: TGTGCCAGCAGCGTCTCACCGACAGTCCCCAATGAGCAGTTCTTC

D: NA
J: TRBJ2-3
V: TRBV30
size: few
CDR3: CAWRVGVTQYF
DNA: TGTGCCTGGAGGGTAGGAGTTACGCAGTATTTT

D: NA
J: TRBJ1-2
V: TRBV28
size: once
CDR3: CASSPGYGYTF
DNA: TGTGCCAGCAGTCCAGGCTATGGCTACACCTTC

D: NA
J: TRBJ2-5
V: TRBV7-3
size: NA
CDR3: CASSLNGLAETQYF
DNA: TGTGCCAGCAGCTTAAATGGGCTTGCTGAGACCCAGTACTTC

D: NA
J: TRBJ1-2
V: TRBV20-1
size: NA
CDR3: CSVMGARGYTF
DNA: TGCAGTGTAATGGGGGCGCGGGGCTACACCTTC

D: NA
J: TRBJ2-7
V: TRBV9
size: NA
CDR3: CASSVGWARHSYEQYF
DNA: TGTGCCAGCAGCGTAGGGTGGGCCAGGCACTCCTACGAGCAGTACTTC

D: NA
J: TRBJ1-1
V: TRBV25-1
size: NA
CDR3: CASSGRGSTEAFF
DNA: TGTGCCAGCAGTGGGAGGGGTTCCACTGAAGCTTTCTTT

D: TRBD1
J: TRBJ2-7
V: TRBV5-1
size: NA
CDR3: CASSLLRDRGHEQYF
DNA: TGCGCCAGCAGCTTGCTTCGGGACAGGGGTCACGAGCAGTACTTC

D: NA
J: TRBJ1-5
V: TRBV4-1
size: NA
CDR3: CASSQDVQGDHQPQHF
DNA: TGCGCCAGCAGCCAAGATGTCCAGGGTGACCATCAGCCCCAGCATTTT

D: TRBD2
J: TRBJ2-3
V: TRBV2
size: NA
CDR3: CASIAGGLPDTQYF
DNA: TGTGCCAGTATAGCGGGAGGATTGCCAGATACGCAGTATTTT

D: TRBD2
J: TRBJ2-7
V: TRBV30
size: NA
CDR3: CALTSGAGYEQYF
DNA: TGTGCCTTAACTAGCGGGGCCGGCTACGAGCAGTACTTC

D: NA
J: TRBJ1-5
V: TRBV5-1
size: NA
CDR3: CASSLFGQPDQPQHF
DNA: TGCGCCAGCAGCTTGTTTGGACAGCCAGATCAGCCCCAGCATTTT

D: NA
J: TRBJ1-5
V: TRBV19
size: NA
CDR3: CASRPVGQGTPHQPQHF
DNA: TGTGCCAGTAGACCCGTCGGGCAGGGAACTCCGCATCAGCCCCAGCATTTT

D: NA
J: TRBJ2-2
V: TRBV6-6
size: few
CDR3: CASSYGGIVDTGELFF
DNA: TGTGCCAGCAGTTACGGAGGAATTGTGGACACCGGGGAGCTGTTTTTT

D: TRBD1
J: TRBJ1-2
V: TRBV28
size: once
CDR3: CASRRTGFYTF
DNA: TGTGCCAGCAGACGGACAGGATTCTACACCTTC

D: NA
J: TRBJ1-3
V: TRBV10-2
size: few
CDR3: CASSVISGNTIYF
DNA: TGCGCCAGCAGTGTCATCTCTGGAAACACCATATATTTT

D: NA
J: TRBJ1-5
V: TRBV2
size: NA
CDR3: CASSDISNQPQHF
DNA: TGTGCCAGCAGTGATATTAGCAATCAGCCCCAGCATTTT

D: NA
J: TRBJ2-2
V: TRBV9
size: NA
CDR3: CASSVSPNTGELFF
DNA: TGTGCCAGCAGCGTGAGTCCGAACACCGGGGAGCTGTTTTTT

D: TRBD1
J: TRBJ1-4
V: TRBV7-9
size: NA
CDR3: CASSLGTVGQGREKLFF
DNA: TGTGCCAGCAGCTTAGGTACGGTGGGACAGGGCCGTGAAAAACTGTTTTTT

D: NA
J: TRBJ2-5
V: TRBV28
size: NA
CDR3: CASSYGEETQYF
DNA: TGTGCCAGCAGTTATGGAGAAGAGACCCAGTACTTC